Shown below are 15 T cell receptor beta chains from a single sample sequenced in a study of blood T cell repertoires in COVID-19. Only in-frame clones appear in the TCRdb table, and some are missing; sequencing was by immunoSEQ multiplex PCR. The sample lists just under 65,000 clones, 80% to 90% occurring once. The sample consisted of peripheral blood. These receptors were obtained from a man aged 35 to 55 with acute or convalescent COVID-19.

V and J are TRBV10-3 and TRBJ1-2; 8 bases align to TRBD1. From germline, CDR1 is ENHRY and CDR2 SYGVKD. With V trimmed by 6 bases and J by 5 bases, 14 bases remained unmatched. There are 16 residues in the CDR3. The CDR3 nucleotides read TGTGCCATCAGACAAAGGCAGGGGGCTTTGTTTTATGGCTACACCTTC. Translation: CAIRQRQGALFYGYTF.

This chain uses TRBV11-3 with TRBJ2-5, with 12 nucleotides matching TRBD2. Trimming at V came to 1 base and at J to 3 bases, leaving 0 bases not matched to a gene. Germline CDR1 is SGHNT and CDR2 is YENEEA. This CDR3 has 15 residues. The CDR3, as DNA: TGTGCCAGCAGCTTAGGGACTAGCGGGGAAGAGACCCAGTACTTC. Protein: CASSLGTSGEETQYF.

V and J are TRBV11-1 and TRBJ2-7; perhaps TRBD2 as D (5 bases). Germline V lookup: CDR1 SGHAT, CDR2 FQDESV (reference sequence). The CDR3 spans 15 residues. V lost 1 base to trimming and J lost 4 bases, with 14 bases between them. For the CDR3, the DNA is TGTGCCAGCAGCTTAGGTCAATCCCGAGGGTACGAGCAGTACTTC. Protein product: CASSLGQSRGYEQYF.

V and J are TRBV6-5 and TRBJ1-1; 8 bases are shared with TRBD1. CDR1 MNHEY and CDR2 SVGAGI come from the germline V gene. There are 15 residues in the CDR3. Trimming at V came to 5 bases and at J to 7 bases, leaving 12 bases not matched to a gene. The CDR3 sequence is CASSLTPDRGIEAFF. The CDR3, as DNA: TGTGCCAGCAGTCTCACCCCCGACAGGGGAATTGAAGCTTTCTTT.

This chain uses TRBV5-5 with TRBJ1-3, with 8 nucleotides matching TRBD1. V shed 3 bases and J 0 bases; nucleotides not matched to a gene: 2. The CDR3 is 15 amino acids. Germline V gene sequence: CDR1 SGHKS, CDR2 YYEKEE (reference sequence). CDR3 coding DNA: TGTGCCAGCAGCTGGACAGGGTCCTCTGGAAACACCATATATTTT. It codes for CASSWTGSSGNTIYF. Full variable domain (missing parts from reference TRBV5-5 and TRBJ1-3): DAGVTQSPTHLIKTRGQQVTLRCSPISGHKSVSWYQQVLGQGPQFIFQYYEKEERGRGNFPDRFSARQFPNYSSELNVNALLLGDSALYLCASSWTGSSGNTIYFGEGSWLTVV.

The chain carries TRBV11-3 and TRBJ1-2; D possibly corresponds to TRBD1 (6 bases). Looked up from germline, CDR1 is SGHNT and CDR2 is YENEEA. Trimming shortened V by 4 bases and J by 7 bases, and 13 bases separated the two germline ends. The CDR3 runs 13 residues. The CDR3: CASSYYRDGGYTF. In DNA form, the CDR3 reads TGTGCCAGCAGCTATTACAGGGACGGTGGCTACACCTTC.

The chain employs TRBV4-1 and TRBJ1-3, with 7 bases matching TRBD1. Trimming cost V 10 bases and J 5 bases; bases outside gene matches: 14. Germline lookup yields CDR1 MGHRA and CDR2 YSYEKL. The CDR3 extends over 15 amino acids. CDR3 region: CANRHGDSKRNTIYF. The DNA for the CDR3 is TGCGCCAACCGACATGGGGACAGCAAAAGAAACACCATATATTTT.

The rearrangement uses TRBV3-1 (or the pseudogene TRBV3-2) and TRBJ2-2, with 8 bases aligning to TRBD1. Germline values: CDR1 LGHDT, CDR2 YNNKEL (reference sequence). The CDR3 extends over 16 amino acids. With 3 bases clipped from V and 3 bases from J, the junction kept 6 bases outside the gene matches. CDR3 in DNA: TGTGCCAGCAGCCACTCGAGACAGGGGTACACCGGGGAGCTGTTTTTT. This translates into CASSHSRQGYTGELFF.

The chain has TRBV2 and TRBJ2-1; no firm D call. V was shortened by 5 bases and J by 1 base, with 15 bases between the two germline ends. The CDR3 loop spans 16 amino acids. Germline V CDR1 and CDR2: SNHLY, FYNNEI. CDR3 sequence (DNA): TGTGCCAGCAGTTATCGTCAACAGAGTTCCTACAATGAGCAGTTCTTC. Protein: CASSYRQQSSYNEQFF.

V gene TRBV11-3 combines with J gene TRBJ1-5; D unclear. Germline V gene lookup returns CDR1 SGHNT and CDR2 YENEEA. V was pared by 0 bases and J by 7 bases, with 7 bases between. The CDR3 covers 13 residues. The CDR3 is CASSLDAKQPQHF. CDR3 DNA: TGTGCCAGCAGCTTAGATGCGAAGCAGCCCCAGCATTTT.

The CDR3, as DNA: TGTGCCAGTAGTATATCGGGGGGAAGTGGCTACACCTTC. Translated: CASSISGGSGYTF. This chain links TRBV19 with TRBJ1-2, with D perhaps TRBD1 (5 bases). The V end was cut by 2 bases, the J end by 7 bases, with 11 bases between. CDR3 length: 13 residues. The germline CDR1 and CDR2 sequences are LNHDA and SQIVND (reference sequence).

CDR3 residues: CAISDSWVSGVNYGYTF. Here the CDR3 DNA reads TGTGCCATCAGTGATTCCTGGGTTTCAGGGGTGAACTATGGCTACACCTTC. The gene calls are TRBV10-3 and TRBJ1-2, with D maybe TRBD1 (6 bases). This CDR3 spans 17 amino acids. The germline V and J ends were trimmed by 3 bases and 2 bases, with 19 bases remaining between them. In germline, CDR1 is ENHRY, CDR2 SYGVKD.

The chain carries TRBV5-1 and TRBJ1-1; no definite D call. V was cut by 0 bases and J by 3 bases, with 12 bases left in between. Germline V gene sequence: CDR1 SGHRS, CDR2 YFSETQ. The CDR3 has 15 residues. CDR3 sequence reads: CASSLGRTDYTEAFF. The CDR3 nucleotides read TGCGCCAGCAGCTTGGGAAGAACAGATTACACTGAAGCTTTCTTT. Looking up the rest from reference TRBV5-1 and TRBJ1-1 gives the full variable domain: KAGVTQTPRYLIKTRGQQVTLSCSPISGHRSVSWYQQTPGQGLQFLFEYFSETQRNKGNFPGRFSGRQFSNSRSEMNVSTLELGDSALYLCASSLGRTDYTEAFFGQGTRLTVV.

V and J are TRBV5-1 and TRBJ1-3, with 8 bases matching TRBD1. The CDR3 contains 15 residues. Germline V gene data show CDR1 as SGHRS and CDR2 as YFSETQ. The V segment lost 4 bases and the J segment 0 bases; nucleotides outside the gene matches: 3. CDR3 loop: CASSADRASGNTIYF. DNA of the CDR3: TGCGCCAGCAGCGCGGACAGGGCCTCTGGAAACACCATATATTTT.

CDR3 in DNA: TGTGCCAGCAGCTTAGAATCCGTACAGGGGGCCTTAACAGATACGCAGTATTTT. It is translated as CASSLESVQGALTDTQYF. This rearrangement joins TRBV11-3 to TRBJ2-3; 9 nucleotides line up with TRBD1. Trimming cost V 0 bases and J 3 bases; bases outside gene matches: 10. The germline V gene encodes CDR1 SGHNT and CDR2 YENEEA. The CDR3 is made up of 18 amino acids.